Shown below are 24 T cell receptor beta chains from a single sample sequenced in a study of blood T cells in healthy people across ages. Next came a second PCR, run for roughly 6 to 11 cycles, which used a sample-barcoded 5' primer along with a J-beta primer mix. TCRdb fed the 5' RACE reads into MiXCR, producing one record per CDR3 protein. The repertoire holds approximately 880,000 distinct CDR3 sequences, with around 48% as singletons. The sequenced sample was blood. These receptors were taken from a man under 40 in good health.

This clonotype was recorded a few times. The chain links TRBV10-3 to TRBJ2-7; D is unclear. The germline CDR1 and CDR2 sequences are ENHRY and SYGVKD. The V end lost 2 bases, the J end lost 6 bases, and 11 bases lay between the germline ends. The CDR3 is 13 residues long. The CDR3 region is CAISETGSGEQYF. The CDR3 region has the DNA TGTGCCATCAGTGAGACGGGTTCTGGCGAGCAGTACTTC.

This clonotype was detected only a few times. The J gene is TRBJ2-3, the V gene TRBV21-1; no check of the table's D call, TRBD2, against the DNA was made. TRBV21-1 counts as a pseudogene. The CDR3 sequence is 18 residues long. In DNA, the CDR3 is TGTGCCAGCAGCGAGCCGGGACTAGCGGGGGCCGTCACAGATACGCAGTATTTT. Translating gives CASSEPGLAGAVTDTQYF.

This clonotype came up a few times. The chain has TRBV30 and TRBJ2-1; D gene unclear. This CDR3 contains 13 residues. CDR1 and CDR2 (germline): GTSNPN, SVGIG (reference sequence). The V end was cut by 0 bases, the J end by 4 bases, with 7 bases between. The CDR3 sequence: CAWSVTIYNEQFF. CDR3 coding DNA: TGTGCCTGGAGTGTAACGATTTACAATGAGCAGTTCTTC.

There are a few counts of this clonotype. V and J are TRBV6-6 and TRBJ2-2, with D tentatively TRBD2 (6 bases). The germline V and J ends were trimmed by 2 bases and 0 bases, with 10 bases remaining between them. This CDR3 spans 16 amino acids. The germline V gene has CDR1 MNHNY and CDR2 SVGAGI (reference sequence). The DNA for the CDR3 is TGTGCCAGCAGTTACGGGCGGGGCCCGAACACCGGGGAGCTGTTTTTT. It yields the protein CASSYGRGPNTGELFF.

This clonotype was picked up a small number of times. The V call is TRBV7-2, the J call TRBJ2-3, with D possibly being TRBD1 or TRBD2 (6 bases each). CDR1 is SGHTA and CDR2 is FQGNSA in the germline V gene. CDR3 size: 16 residues. V shed 1 base and J shed 4 bases, with 15 bases lying between them. DNA of the CDR3: TGTGCCAGCAGCTTAGAGGGGGGCACCAGCGCAGATACGCAGTATTTT. Protein product: CASSLEGGTSADTQYF.

This chain connects TRBV5-1 to TRBJ2-1; D is unclear. Gene TRBJ2-7 matches the end of the DNA better, so the J call may be wrong. The CDR3 spans 15 residues. Looked up from germline, CDR1 is SGHRS and CDR2 is YFSETQ. CDR3 nucleotides: TGCGCCAGCAGCTTGGCCGAAACAGCCTGGAACGAGCAGTACTTC. It yields the protein CASSLAETAWNEQYF.

The chain couples TRBV15 to TRBJ2-1, with 9 bases lining up with TRBD1. This CDR3 has 14 amino acids. Germline assignment: CDR1 LNHNV and CDR2 YYDKDF (reference sequence). Trimming cost V 7 bases and J 5 bases; bases outside gene matches: 6. The CDR3 sequence: CATTLTGGNNEQFF. CDR3 DNA sequence: TGTGCCACCACCTTAACAGGGGGCAACAATGAGCAGTTCTTC.

The chain recombines TRBV7-2 with TRBJ2-5; tentatively, D is TRBD1 or TRBD2 (5 bases each). The J call may be wrong; the DNA end is better matched by TRBJ2-7. This CDR3 region has 14 residues. The germline gives CDR1 SGHTA, CDR2 FQGNSA. The CDR3 spells CASSPGRQRYEQYF. CDR3 bases: TGTGCCAGCAGCCCGGGACGGCAGCGCTACGAGCAGTACTTC.

CDR3 in amino acids: CASSQVRGTPAETQYF. As DNA, the CDR3 is TGTGCCAGCAGCCAAGTCCGGGGAACCCCGGCAGAAACCCAGTACTTC. The V and J genes are TRBV14 and TRBJ2-5; perhaps TRBD2 as D (5 bases). Trimming shortened V by 1 base and J by 8 bases, and 20 bases separated the two germline ends. Germline V gene data show CDR1 as SGHDN and CDR2 as FVKESK. The CDR3 is made up of 16 amino acids.

The V call is TRBV6-1, the J call TRBJ1-1; 7 bases agree with TRBD1. J was trimmed by 1 base and V by 7 bases; bases with no gene match: 9. Germline CDR1 and CDR2: MNHNS and SASEGT. The CDR3 runs to 15 residues. As DNA, the CDR3 is TGTGCCAGCACCTTGAAAGGGGGCCCGAACACTGAAGCTTTCTTT. Its translation is CASTLKGGPNTEAFF.

This clonotype occurred a few times. The chain combines TRBV5-4 with TRBJ1-2; TRBD1 agrees at 8 bases. The V segment lost 0 bases and the J segment 7 bases; nucleotides outside the gene matches: 8. Germline values: CDR1 SGHNT, CDR2 YYREEE (reference sequence). This CDR3 is built from 15 residues. For the CDR3, the DNA is TGTGCCAGCAGCTTGGATCCAGGGGGCGCCGTTGGCTACACCTTC. This encodes CASSLDPGGAVGYTF.

Worth noting for this clonotype: A much larger clone lies a single base off, so this may be a read error. V and J are TRBV28 and TRBJ1-6; TRBD1 agrees at 8 bases. The CDR3 is 16 residues long. The germline gives CDR1 MDHEN, CDR2 SYDVKM. The CDR3 sequence is CASSGGQGAYHSPPHF. The CDR3 DNA reads as TGTGCCAGCAGTGGAGGACAGGGAGCTTATCATTCACCCCCCCACTTT.

This clonotype has more than one count but fewer than ten. This chain uses TRBV29-1 with TRBJ2-3; D not certain. The V end lost 4 bases, the J end lost 6 bases, and 2 bases lay between the germline ends. The CDR3 has 9 amino acids. Germline lookup yields CDR1 SQVTM and CDR2 ANQGSEA. CDR3 coding DNA: TGCAGCGTTGGGGATACGCAGTATTTT. This encodes CSVGDTQYF.

The rearrangement joins TRBV20-1 to TRBJ2-1, with TRBD2 matching over 11 bases. The CDR3 runs to 15 residues. Germline V lookup: CDR1 DFQATT, CDR2 SNEGSKA (reference sequence). Trimming removed 4 bases from V and 8 bases from J; junction bases left unmatched: 10. The CDR3 bases are TGCAGTGCTAATCTAGCGGGGGGAGGGGTCGATGAGCAGTTCTTC. Protein: CSANLAGGGVDEQFF.

The chain is built from TRBV11-2 and TRBJ2-5; no reliable D call. Germline V CDR1 and CDR2: SGHAT, FQNNGV. CDR3 length equals 16 residues. Trimming took 2 bases from V and 5 from J, leaving 18 bases between them. As DNA, the CDR3 is TGTGCCAGCAGCTTAACGGCAGGTCACCTTCGGGAGACCCAGTACTTC. Protein: CASSLTAGHLRETQYF.

This clonotype was seen a few times. V usage is TRBV12-3 or TRBV12-4 and J usage is TRBJ2-3; 10 bases are a match to TRBD2. This CDR3 contains 14 residues. The V gene end was trimmed by 6 bases and the J gene end by 8 bases; junction bases not matched to a gene: 8. The CDR3 DNA is TGTGCCAGCAGCTCACTAGCGGGGCCAGGTACGCAGTATTTT. It is translated as CASSSLAGPGTQYF.

J is TRBJ2-3 and V is TRBV7-8, with D perhaps TRBD1 (6 bases). V was shortened by 5 bases and J by 3 bases, with 15 bases between the two germline ends. The CDR3 contains 15 residues. Looked up from germline, CDR1 is SGHVS and CDR2 is FQNEAQ. The CDR3 nucleotides are TGTGCCAGCAGCGCGGCGGCAGGGGAGACAGATACGCAGTATTTT. Translated, it gives CASSAAAGETDTQYF. The variable domain in full, with the rest retrieved from reference TRBV7-8 and TRBJ2-3, is GAGVSQSPRYKVAKRGQDVALRCDPISGHVSLFWYQQALGQGPEFLTYFQNEAQLDKSGLPSDRFFAERPEGSVSTLKIQRTQQEDSAVYLCASSAAAGETDTQYFGPGTRLTVL.

The chain has TRBV30 and TRBJ1-4, with D unclear. The germline V gene has CDR1 GTSNPN and CDR2 SVGIG (reference sequence). V lost 3 bases and J 0 bases, leaving 8 bases between the germline ends. The CDR3 extends over 14 amino acids. The CDR3 coding sequence is TGTGCCTGGAGCGAGGCTGCAACTAATGAAAAACTGTTTTTT. Its translation is CAWSEAATNEKLFF.

This clonotype was seen more than once but under ten times. The chain has TRBV27 and TRBJ1-5; D unclear. The CDR3 loop spans 14 amino acids. The V gene lost 0 bases and the J gene lost 2 bases, with 5 bases spanning the gap. CDR1 MNHEY and CDR2 SMNVEV come from the germline V gene (reference sequence). The DNA of the CDR3 is TGTGCCAGCAGTTTATCATCAGGCAATCAGCCCCAGCATTTT. This sequence encodes CASSLSSGNQPQHF.

Turning to this clonotype: Germline is not matched at one junction end, which may reflect a read error. The chain links TRBV4-1 to TRBJ2-5, with 10 bases that match TRBD2. Per germline, CDR1 MGHRA and CDR2 YSYEKL. The CDR3 is 15 residues long. The CDR3 spells CTSSPLAGSQETQYF. The CDR3 nucleotides read TGCACCAGCAGCCCACTAGCGGGGTCTCAAGAGACCCAGTACTTC.

The chain is built from TRBV7-9 and TRBJ1-3; a weak D match, TRBD1 (6 bases). This CDR3 is 16 amino acids long. Germline V lookup: CDR1 SEHNR, CDR2 FQNEAQ (reference sequence). Trimming left V 0 bases short and J 0 bases short, with 9 bases between. The CDR3 protein is CASSLAGRGSGNTIYF. CDR3 bases: TGTGCCAGCAGCTTAGCTGGCAGGGGCTCTGGAAACACCATATATTTT.

Regarding this clonotype: Given a much more abundant clone one base away, this may be a read error. This chain links TRBV6-4 with TRBJ2-2; D perhaps matches TRBD1 (5 bases). CDR1 MRHNA and CDR2 SNTAGT come from the germline V gene. Trimming stripped 3 bases from V and 0 bases from J, with 14 bases between. The CDR3 spans 17 residues. In nucleotides, the CDR3 is TGTGCCAGCAGTGAAGGGGTGGGATCGTCGAACACCGGGGAGCTGTTTTTT. Its translation: CASSEGVGSSNTGELFF.

This clonotype turned up a few times. The chain combines TRBV3-1 with TRBJ2-1; 9 nucleotides align to TRBD1. Unmatched junction bases numbered 3, after V lost 1 base and J lost 14 bases. Germline lookup yields CDR1 LGHDT and CDR2 YNNKEL (reference sequence). The CDR3 sequence is 12 residues long. The CDR3: CASSQGRTGEFF. In DNA form, the CDR3 reads TGTGCCAGCAGCCAAGGCCGGACAGGGGAGTTCTTC.

This clonotype turned up a few times. This chain joins TRBV6-5 and TRBJ2-7; 8 bases fit TRBD2. The germline V gene has CDR1 MNHEY and CDR2 SVGAGI. V dropped 10 bases and J dropped 7; count of bases not matched to a gene: 15. The CDR3 is made up of 14 amino acids. The DNA of the CDR3 is TGTGCCACCCAAGGGCGGGGGGTCTACAATGAGCAGTACTTC. It codes for CATQGRGVYNEQYF.